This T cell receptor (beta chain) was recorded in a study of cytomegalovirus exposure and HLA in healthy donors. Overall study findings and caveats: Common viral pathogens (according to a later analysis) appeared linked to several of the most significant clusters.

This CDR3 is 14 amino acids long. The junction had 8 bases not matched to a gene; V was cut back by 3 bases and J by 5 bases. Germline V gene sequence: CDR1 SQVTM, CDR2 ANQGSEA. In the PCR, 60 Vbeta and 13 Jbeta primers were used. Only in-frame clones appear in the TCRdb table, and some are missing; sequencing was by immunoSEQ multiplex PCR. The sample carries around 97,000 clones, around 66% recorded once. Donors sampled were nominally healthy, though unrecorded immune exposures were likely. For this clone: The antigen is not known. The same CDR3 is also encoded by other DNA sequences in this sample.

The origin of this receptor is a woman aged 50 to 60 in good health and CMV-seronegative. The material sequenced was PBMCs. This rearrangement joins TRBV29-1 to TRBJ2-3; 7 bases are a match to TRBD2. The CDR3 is CSVEWGGNGDTQYF. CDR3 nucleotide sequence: TGCAGCGTTGAGTGGGGGGGGAATGGAGATACGCAGTATTTT.